Each of the 30 T cell receptor beta chains below was sequenced from the same sample in a study of CD8 T cells in Susac syndrome. The RNA input was about 0.5 to 1 ug, and it was reverse transcribed with random hexamers. TCRdb passed the immunoSEQ multiplex PCR reads through MiXCR, listing each CDR3 protein once. The data hold 95,000 to 150,000 distinct CDR3 sequences, with approximately 93% observed a single time. Source material: CD8+ T cells from PBMCs. The origin of the receptors is a human donor with multiple sclerosis.

The rearrangement joins TRBV14 to TRBJ2-5, with D perhaps TRBD2 (6 bases). V lost 4 bases and J 5 bases, leaving 14 bases between the germline ends. Germline CDR1 reads SGHDN; CDR2 reads FVKESK. There are 14 residues in the CDR3. CDR3 sequence: CASSPWGELETQYF. In nucleotides, the CDR3 is TGTGCCAGCAGCCCCTGGGGGGAGTTGGAGACCCAGTACTTC.

V is TRBV6-1 and J is TRBJ2-3; D is ambiguous. The CDR3 is 16 residues long. The V gene's germline CDR1 is MNHNS and CDR2 SASEGT. The germline V and J ends were trimmed by 7 bases and 2 bases, with 19 bases remaining between them. The CDR3 spells CASIDPKESLTDTQYF. The DNA for the CDR3 is TGTGCCAGCATCGATCCTAAGGAATCCCTCACAGATACGCAGTATTTT.

This chain links TRBV4-1 with TRBJ1-5; tentative D call: TRBD1 (5 bases). From germline, CDR1 is MGHRA and CDR2 YSYEKL. Trimming took 1 base from V and 0 from J, leaving 7 bases between them. The CDR3 sequence is 15 residues long. CDR3 coding DNA: TGCGCCAGCAGCCAAGGGGACGGTAGCAATCAGCCCCAGCATTTT. Residues: CASSQGDGSNQPQHF.

The chain links TRBV7-8 to TRBJ1-1; possibly TRBD1 for D (6 bases). This CDR3 has 15 residues. From germline, CDR1 is SGHVS and CDR2 FQNEAQ. V was clipped by 5 bases and J by 4 bases, with 17 bases between them. The CDR3 is CASSPRGQVFTEAFF. The CDR3 DNA reads as TGTGCCAGCAGCCCCCGGGGGCAAGTTTTCACTGAAGCTTTCTTT.

The chain has TRBV28 and TRBJ2-7, with a weak D call TRBD2 (7 bases). Looked up from germline, CDR1 is MDHEN and CDR2 is SYDVKM. V gave up 5 bases and J gave up 6 bases, with 23 bases separating them. The length of the CDR3 is 16 residues. The CDR3 protein is CASSAVGGGAYGEQYF. The CDR3 DNA reads as TGTGCCAGCAGTGCCGTTGGAGGGGGGGCTTATGGCGAGCAGTACTTC.

The chain is built from TRBV30 and TRBJ2-7; D is ambiguous. Between the trimmed V and J ends, which lost 0 bases and 2 bases, there was a span of 14 bases. Per the germline V gene, CDR1 is GTSNPN and CDR2 is SVGIG (reference sequence). The CDR3 covers 15 residues. The CDR3 protein is CAWSVRNQVTYEQYF. The CDR3 region has the DNA TGTGCCTGGAGTGTACGAAACCAAGTGACCTACGAGCAGTACTTC.

V gene TRBV27 combines with J gene TRBJ2-7; TRBD2 agrees at 11 bases. The germline CDR1 and CDR2 sequences are MNHEY and SMNVEV (reference sequence). The CDR3 runs to 24 residues. V shed 5 bases and J 3 bases; nucleotides not matched to a gene: 33. The CDR3 DNA reads TGTGCCAGCAGTCTCAAATACCCCGATGATTCCCGTGCCCCGACTAGCGGGATAATCTACGAGCAGTACGTC. It encodes CASSLKYPDDSRAPTSGIIYEQYV.

In this sample, this clonotype turned up once. V and J are TRBV11-3 and TRBJ2-2; TRBD2 matches 8 bases. This CDR3 is 15 amino acids long. V trimming: 3 bases; J trimming: 1 base; junction bases outside the gene matches: 1. The germline CDR1 and CDR2 sequences are SGHNT and YENEEA. CDR3 DNA: TGTGCCAGCAGCTTCCTAGCGGGGAACACCGGGGAGCTGTTTTTT. Its protein product is CASSFLAGNTGELFF.

The chain uses TRBV7-9 and TRBJ2-7, with 8 bases identical to TRBD1. This CDR3 region has 15 residues. The V and J ends lost 1 base and 2 bases, in that order; junction bases with no gene match: 4. Germline values: CDR1 SEHNR, CDR2 FQNEAQ (reference sequence). The CDR3 region has the DNA TGTGCCAGCAGCTTAGTCCAGGACAGGGCCTACGAGCAGTACTTC. As protein: CASSLVQDRAYEQYF.

The genes are TRBV6-6 and TRBJ2-3, with D unclear. Trimming removed 6 bases at V and 1 base at J, with 17 bases between. Germline CDR1 is MNHNY and CDR2 is SVGAGI (reference sequence). This CDR3 has 16 residues. CDR3 protein: CASRYPPSTGTDTQYF. The CDR3 DNA follows: TGTGCCAGCAGGTACCCCCCCTCGACGGGCACAGATACGCAGTATTTT.

The chain combines TRBV30 with TRBJ1-2; no reliable D call. The CDR3 totals 15 residues. V was clipped by 0 bases and J by 5 bases, with 16 bases between them. The germline V gene has CDR1 GTSNPN and CDR2 SVGIG (reference sequence). The CDR3 loop is CAWSVPYGWSYGYTF. DNA of the CDR3: TGTGCCTGGAGTGTACCGTACGGGTGGTCGTATGGCTACACCTTC.

The rearrangement uses TRBV12-5 and TRBJ1-1; D perhaps matches TRBD1 (5 bases). Looked up from germline, CDR1 is LGHNT and CDR2 is FRNRAP. Trimming shortened V by 6 bases and J by 6 bases, and 14 bases separated the two germline ends. The CDR3 consists of 13 residues. The CDR3 bases are TGTGCTAGTGGCCAGGGAGGTGCGGCTGAAGCTTTCTTT. Its protein is CASGQGGAAEAFF.

This chain links TRBV20-1 with TRBJ2-7; TRBD1 agrees at 8 bases. The CDR3 spans 14 residues. In germline, CDR1 is DFQATT, CDR2 SNEGSKA (reference sequence). Trimming took 3 bases from V and 3 from J; bases not matched to a gene: 7. The CDR3 protein is CSASSDREIYEQYF. CDR3 in DNA: TGCAGTGCTAGCTCGGACAGGGAGATCTACGAGCAGTACTTC.

This rearrangement joins TRBV14 to TRBJ2-2, with a tentative D call TRBD1 (6 bases). Per germline, CDR1 SGHDN and CDR2 FVKESK. The CDR3 loop spans 17 amino acids. The V end lost 2 bases, the J end lost 2 bases, and 15 bases lay between the germline ends. CDR3 sequence reads: CASSQMVGRGNTGELFF. CDR3 in DNA: TGTGCCAGCAGCCAAATGGTGGGCAGGGGAAACACCGGGGAGCTGTTTTTT.

CDR3 in DNA: TGTGCCAGCAGTGAAGCGCCGGGACTTTACACCGGGGAGCTGTTTTTT. This encodes CASSEAPGLYTGELFF. V usage is TRBV6-1 and J usage is TRBJ2-2, with TRBD2 as a possible D gene (6 bases). V lost 0 bases to trimming and J lost 3 bases, with 11 bases between them. Germline loops: CDR1 MNHNS, CDR2 SASEGT. This CDR3 is 16 amino acids long.

DNA of the CDR3: TGTGCCAGTAGTCGACAGGGGGCCCATGAGCAGTTCTTC. Protein sequence: CASSRQGAHEQFF. This sequence joins TRBV19 and TRBJ2-1, with 10 bases that match TRBD1. The CDR3 sequence is 13 residues long. From germline, CDR1 is LNHDA and CDR2 SQIVND (reference sequence). With 5 bases clipped from V and 8 bases from J, the junction kept 3 bases outside the gene matches.

The chain links TRBV19 to TRBJ1-5, with unresolved D. V was pared by 10 bases and J by 2 bases, with 9 bases between. The V gene's germline CDR1 is LNHDA and CDR2 SQIVND (reference sequence). The CDR3 runs to 12 residues. DNA of the CDR3: TGTGCCACCGCGGAGGGCAATCAGCCCCAGCATTTT. This codes for CATAEGNQPQHF.

The V call is TRBV7-9, the J call TRBJ1-1, with D possibly TRBD1 on 6 matching bases. This CDR3 region has 14 residues. V was pared by 5 bases and J by 3 bases, with 13 bases between. Germline CDR1 reads SEHNR; CDR2 reads FQNEAQ (reference sequence). CDR3 loop: CASSPPRGDTEAFF. CDR3 bases: TGTGCCAGCAGCCCGCCAAGGGGGGACACTGAAGCTTTCTTT.

The genes are TRBV6-5 and TRBJ2-7; TRBD1 matches 9 bases. Germline trimming cut 5 bases from V and 3 bases from J; bases unmatched to any gene: 8. The CDR3 runs 15 residues. Germline-derived CDR1 and CDR2 are MNHEY and SVGAGI. In DNA form, the CDR3 reads TGTGCCAGCAGTCAACCGGGACAGGGACACTACGAGCAGTACTTC. This encodes CASSQPGQGHYEQYF.

The chain has TRBV29-1 and TRBJ1-1, with D maybe TRBD1 (5 bases). The CDR3 contains 13 residues. Per germline, CDR1 SQVTM and CDR2 ANQGSEA. V dropped 4 bases and J dropped 2 bases, with 11 bases sitting between them. The CDR3 DNA is TGCAGCGTTGTCTCTGGGGCTAACACTGAAGCTTTCTTT. Its protein product is CSVVSGANTEAFF.

This rearrangement joins TRBV28 to TRBJ2-3, with 11 bases identical to TRBD2. With V trimmed by 11 bases and J by 2 bases, 3 bases remained unmatched. This CDR3 contains 13 residues. The germline V gene has CDR1 MDHEN and CDR2 SYDVKM. DNA for the CDR3: TGTGCCGTAGCGGGGGGGATCACAGATACGCAGTATTTT. Its translation: CAVAGGITDTQYF.

This chain joins TRBV5-1 and TRBJ2-3; D might be TRBD1 (6 bases). This CDR3 has 16 amino acids. CDR1 and CDR2 (germline): SGHRS, YFSETQ. Trimming removed 2 bases at V and 0 bases at J, with 13 bases between. This CDR3 reads CASSFQGQTSTDTQYF. CDR3 nucleotide sequence: TGCGCCAGCAGCTTTCAGGGACAAACTAGCACAGATACGCAGTATTTT.

V is TRBV5-6 and J is TRBJ1-5; D is uncertain. The CDR3 has 14 amino acids. Trimming removed 3 bases at V and 1 base at J, with 8 bases between. From germline, CDR1 is SGHDT and CDR2 YYEEEE. The CDR3 coding sequence is TGTGCCAGCAGCTCCAGCGTAAGCAATCAGCCCCAGCATTTT. Its translation is CASSSSVSNQPQHF.

The rearrangement links TRBV6-4 to TRBJ1-1; D possibly corresponds to TRBD1 (6 bases). Per germline, CDR1 MRHNA and CDR2 SNTAGT. The CDR3 has 13 residues. Trimming cost V 3 bases and J 1 base, with 6 bases left between them. The CDR3 coding sequence is TGTGCCAGCAGTGAGGGGGCGAACACTGAAGCTTTCTTT. This encodes CASSEGANTEAFF.

V and J are TRBV7-6 and TRBJ2-2; D gene ambiguous. V was pared by 1 base and J by 2 bases, with 8 bases between. Germline-derived CDR1 and CDR2 are SGHVS and FNYEAQ. CDR3 length: 15 residues. CDR3 sequence: CASSLEASNTGELFF. Written as DNA, the CDR3 is TGTGCCAGCAGCTTAGAGGCATCAAACACCGGGGAGCTGTTTTTT.

The chain combines TRBV12-3 or TRBV12-4 with TRBJ2-1, with 7 bases fitting TRBD2. This CDR3 is built from 12 residues. Losses at the gene ends were 6 bases for V and 9 bases for J; bases not matched to a gene: 5. The CDR3 loop is CASSPSGAEQFF. DNA of the CDR3: TGTGCCAGCAGCCCGAGCGGGGCTGAGCAGTTCTTC.

The chain couples TRBV18 to TRBJ1-5, with D possibly being TRBD1 (5 bases). This CDR3 comprises 16 residues. V lost 3 bases and J 1 base, leaving 13 bases between the germline ends. Germline V lookup: CDR1 KGHSH, CDR2 LQKENI. The CDR3 coding sequence is TGTGCCAGCTCACCCGTAGCATGGGACAGCAATCAGCCCCAGCATTTT. This translates into CASSPVAWDSNQPQHF.

The V gene is TRBV28, the J gene TRBJ2-6, with 8 bases lining up with TRBD1. Trimming took 2 bases from V and 4 from J; bases not matched to a gene: 19. The CDR3 sequence is 21 residues long. The germline V gene has CDR1 MDHEN and CDR2 SYDVKM. In DNA form, the CDR3 reads TGTGCCAGCAGTTTAGCTTGGACGCGGGCAGGGGGCACCTTGGGGGCCAACGTCCTGACTTTC. It codes for CASSLAWTRAGGTLGANVLTF.

This chain uses TRBV6-5 with TRBJ1-1, with a tentative D call TRBD1 (5 bases). Between the trimmed V and J ends, which lost 5 bases and 4 bases, there was a span of 14 bases. Germline-derived CDR1 and CDR2 are MNHEY and SVGAGI. The CDR3 covers 14 residues. CDR3 nucleotide sequence: TGTGCCAGCAGTCAACAGGAGTGGCGCACTGAAGCTTTCTTT. Its translation: CASSQQEWRTEAFF.

V usage is TRBV7-9 and J usage is TRBJ1-2; D gene uncertain. Looked up from germline, CDR1 is SEHNR and CDR2 is FQNEAQ (reference sequence). The CDR3 covers 14 residues. Trimming shortened V by 1 base and J by 4 bases, and 10 bases separated the two germline ends. The CDR3 protein is CASSLVTATYGYTF. In DNA, the CDR3 is TGTGCCAGCAGCTTAGTCACGGCGACCTATGGCTACACCTTC.